Listed here are 4 T cell receptor beta chains from one sample, sequenced in a study of cytomegalovirus exposure and HLA in healthy donors. The primer mix had 60 Vbeta and 13 Jbeta primers. Clones were sequenced by immunoSEQ multiplex PCR, and TCRdb holds only the in-frame ones, with some missing. The data show over 100,000 clones, with under 85% seen just once and around 7.7% held by the top ten. The sequenced sample was PBMCs. These receptors were obtained from a woman aged 45-59 years in good health and CMV-seropositive.

This rearrangement joins TRBV2 to TRBJ2-7; 9 nucleotides match TRBD2. The germline V gene has CDR1 SNHLY and CDR2 FYNNEI. The V segment lost 5 bases and the J segment 5 bases; nucleotides outside the gene matches: 10. This CDR3 is 15 amino acids long. CDR3 in amino acids: CASSTRGRGGNEQYF. CDR3 DNA: TGTGCCAGCAGTACAAGAGGGCGGGGGGGCAACGAGCAGTACTTC.

The chain couples TRBV19 to TRBJ1-5; tentatively, D is TRBD1 (5 bases). Trimming took off 10 bases at V and 2 bases at J, with 9 bases between the two ends. Germline CDR1 is LNHDA and CDR2 is SQIVND (reference sequence). There are 12 residues in the CDR3. For the CDR3, the DNA is TGTGCCACACGGGGGGGCAATCAGCCCCAGCATTTT. This gives the protein CATRGGNQPQHF.

To note about this clone: Other nucleotide sequences in the sample specify the same CDR3. J is TRBJ1-2 and V is TRBV7-9; perhaps TRBD1 as D (5 bases). The CDR3 totals 13 residues. Germline V gives CDR1 SEHNR, CDR2 FQNEAQ (reference sequence). Trimming removed 1 base at V and 6 bases at J, with 9 bases between. The CDR3 DNA sequence: TGTGCCAGCAGCTTAGGGGGGAGGGATGGCTACACCTTC. Translation gives CASSLGGRDGYTF.

About this clone: One end of the junction is discordant with germline, which a read error may explain. The chain carries TRBV7-9 and TRBJ1-2; 9 bases are shared with TRBD1. The V gene's germline CDR1 is SEHNR and CDR2 FQNEAQ (reference sequence). The CDR3 covers 19 residues. CDR3 loop: CSSSLVAPGTGFKGYGYTF. In DNA form, the CDR3 reads TGTTCCAGCAGCTTAGTAGCCCCCGGGACAGGGTTCAAGGGCTATGGCTACACCTTC. Full variable domain (outside the CDR3, taken from reference TRBV7-9 and TRBJ1-2): DTGVSQNPRHKITKRGQNVTFRCDPISEHNRLYWYRQTLGQGPEFLTYFQNEAQLEKSRLLSDRFSAERPKGSFSTLEIQRTEQGDSAMYLCSSSLVAPGTGFKGYGYTFGSGTRLTVV.